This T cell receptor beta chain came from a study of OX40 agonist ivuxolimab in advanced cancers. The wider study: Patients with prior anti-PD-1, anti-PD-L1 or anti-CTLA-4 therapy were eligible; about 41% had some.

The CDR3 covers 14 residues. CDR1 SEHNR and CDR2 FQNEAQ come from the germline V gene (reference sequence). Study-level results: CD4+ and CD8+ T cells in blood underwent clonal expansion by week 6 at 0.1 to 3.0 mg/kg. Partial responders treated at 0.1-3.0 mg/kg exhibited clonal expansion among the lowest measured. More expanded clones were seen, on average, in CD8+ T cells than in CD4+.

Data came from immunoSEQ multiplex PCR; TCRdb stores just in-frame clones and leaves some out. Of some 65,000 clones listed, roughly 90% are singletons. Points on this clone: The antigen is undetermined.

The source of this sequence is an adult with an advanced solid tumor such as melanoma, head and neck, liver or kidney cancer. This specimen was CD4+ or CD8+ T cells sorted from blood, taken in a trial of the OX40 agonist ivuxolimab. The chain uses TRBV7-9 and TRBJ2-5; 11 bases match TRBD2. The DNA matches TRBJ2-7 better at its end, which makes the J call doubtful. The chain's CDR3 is CASSYGLAGYEQYF. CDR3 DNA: TGTGCCAGCAGCTACGGACTAGCGGGCTACGAGCAGTACTTC.